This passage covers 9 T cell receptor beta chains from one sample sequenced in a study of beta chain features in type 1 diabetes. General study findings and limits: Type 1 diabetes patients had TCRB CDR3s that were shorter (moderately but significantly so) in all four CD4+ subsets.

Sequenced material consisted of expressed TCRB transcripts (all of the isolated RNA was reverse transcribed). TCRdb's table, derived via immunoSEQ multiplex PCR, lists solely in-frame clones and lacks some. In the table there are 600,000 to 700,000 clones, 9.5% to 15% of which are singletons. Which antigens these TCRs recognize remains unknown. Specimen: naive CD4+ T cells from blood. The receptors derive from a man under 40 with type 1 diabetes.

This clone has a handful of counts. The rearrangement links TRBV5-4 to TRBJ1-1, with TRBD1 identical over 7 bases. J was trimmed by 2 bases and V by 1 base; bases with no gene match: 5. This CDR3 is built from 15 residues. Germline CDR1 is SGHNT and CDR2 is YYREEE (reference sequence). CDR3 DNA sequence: TGTGCCAGCAGCTTGAGGACAGGCTTAAACACTGAAGCTTTCTTT. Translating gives CASSLRTGLNTEAFF. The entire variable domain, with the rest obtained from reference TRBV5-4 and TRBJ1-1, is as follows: ETGVTQSPTHLIKTRGQQVTLRCSSQSGHNTVSWYQQALGQGPQFIFQYYREEENGRGNFPPRFSGLQFPNYSSELNVNALELDDSALYLCASSLRTGLNTEAFFGQGTRLTVV.

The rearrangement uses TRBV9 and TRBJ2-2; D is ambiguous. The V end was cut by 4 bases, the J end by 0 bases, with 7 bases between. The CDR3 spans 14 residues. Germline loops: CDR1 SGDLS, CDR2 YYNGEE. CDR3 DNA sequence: TGTGCCAGCAGCCCAAGGACGAACACCGGGGAGCTGTTTTTT. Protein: CASSPRTNTGELFF.

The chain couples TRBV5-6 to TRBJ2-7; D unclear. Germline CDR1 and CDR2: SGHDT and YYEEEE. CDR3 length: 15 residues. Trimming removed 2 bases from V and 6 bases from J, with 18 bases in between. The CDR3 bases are TGTGCCAGCAGCTTCTTCCCTTACGAGACAAGCGAGCAGTACTTC. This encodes CASSFFPYETSEQYF. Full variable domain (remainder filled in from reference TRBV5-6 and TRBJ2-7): DAGVTQSPTHLIKTRGQQVTLRCSPKSGHDTVSWYQQALGQGPQFIFQYYEEEERQRGNFPDRFSGHQFPNYSSELNVNALLLGDSALYLCASSFFPYETSEQYFGPGTRLTVT.

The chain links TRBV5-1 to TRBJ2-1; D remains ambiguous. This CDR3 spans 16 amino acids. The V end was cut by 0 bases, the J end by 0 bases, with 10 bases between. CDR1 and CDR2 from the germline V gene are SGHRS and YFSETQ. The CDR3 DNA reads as TGCGCCAGCAGCTTGGGACCGGATAGCTCCTACAATGAGCAGTTCTTC. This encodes CASSLGPDSSYNEQFF.

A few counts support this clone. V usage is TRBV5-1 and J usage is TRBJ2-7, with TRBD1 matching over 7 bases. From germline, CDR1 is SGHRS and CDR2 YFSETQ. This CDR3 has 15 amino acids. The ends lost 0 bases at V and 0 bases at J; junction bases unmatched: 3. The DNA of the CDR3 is TGCGCCAGCAGCTTGGGGGGACAGAACTCCTACGAGCAGTACTTC. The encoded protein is CASSLGGQNSYEQYF.

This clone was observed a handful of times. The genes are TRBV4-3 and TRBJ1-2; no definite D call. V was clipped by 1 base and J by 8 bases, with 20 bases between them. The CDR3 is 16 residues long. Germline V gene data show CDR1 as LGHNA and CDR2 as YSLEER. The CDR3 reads CASSQVGLSTREGYTF. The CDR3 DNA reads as TGCGCCAGCAGCCAAGTCGGACTTTCTACCCGGGAGGGCTACACCTTC.

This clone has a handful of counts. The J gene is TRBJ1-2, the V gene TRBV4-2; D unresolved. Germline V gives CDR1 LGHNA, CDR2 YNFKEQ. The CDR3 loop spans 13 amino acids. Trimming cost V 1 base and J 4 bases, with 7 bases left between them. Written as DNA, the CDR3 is TGTGCCAGCAGCCAAGTCGGAAGCTATGGCTACACCTTC. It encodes CASSQVGSYGYTF.

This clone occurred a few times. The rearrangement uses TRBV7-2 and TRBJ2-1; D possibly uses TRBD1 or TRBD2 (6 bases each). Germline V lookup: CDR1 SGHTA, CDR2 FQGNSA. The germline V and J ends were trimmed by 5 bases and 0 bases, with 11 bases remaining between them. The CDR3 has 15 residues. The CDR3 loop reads CASSRQEGSYNEQFF. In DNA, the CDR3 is TGTGCCAGCAGCAGACAGGAGGGCTCCTACAATGAGCAGTTCTTC.

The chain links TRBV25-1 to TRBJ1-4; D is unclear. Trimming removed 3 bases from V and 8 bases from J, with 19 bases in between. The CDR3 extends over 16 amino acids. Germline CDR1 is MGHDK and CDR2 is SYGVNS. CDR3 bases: TGTGCCAGCAGTGACTACGGTGCCAAGGCTCAGGAAAAACTGTTTTTT. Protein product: CASSDYGAKAQEKLFF.